What follows are 26 T cell receptor beta chains derived from one specimen sequenced in a study of blood T cells in healthy people across ages. A second PCR, run for 7 to 11 cycles, used a sample-barcoded 5' primer plus a J-beta primer mix. MiXCR was run by TCRdb on the 5' RACE reads, yielding one entry per CDR3 protein. The sample holds around 1,100,000 distinct CDR3 sequences, around two fifths seen once. The specimen sequenced was blood. Every receptor here comes from a man aged 18 to 35 in good health.

This clonotype was observed a few times. V usage is TRBV4-2 and J usage is TRBJ1-2; D perhaps matches TRBD1 (5 bases). Germline V gene sequence: CDR1 LGHNA, CDR2 YNFKEQ. Between the trimmed V and J ends, which lost 1 base and 0 bases, there was a span of 12 bases. CDR3 length equals 16 residues. The CDR3 DNA follows: TGTGCCAGCAGCCAAGGTACAGGATCTGCTAACTATGGCTACACCTTC. It yields the protein CASSQGTGSANYGYTF.

This clonotype was observed a few times. The V and J genes are TRBV12-3 or TRBV12-4 and TRBJ1-1; no clear D. Trimming stripped 2 bases from V and 4 bases from J, with 8 bases between. This CDR3 contains 13 residues. The CDR3 loop reads CASSLLWGTEAFF. The CDR3 nucleotides are TGTGCCAGCAGTTTACTCTGGGGCACTGAAGCTTTCTTT.

To note about this clonotype: Mismatch with germline at one junction end may stem from a read error. The J gene is TRBJ1-6, the V gene TRBV25-1, with unresolved D. The CDR3 covers 14 residues. Per germline, CDR1 MGHDK and CDR2 SYGVNS. CDR3 in amino acids: CTSSEGGINSPLHF. CDR3 DNA: TGTACCAGCAGTGAAGGAGGAATAAATTCACCCCTCCACTTT.

This clonotype was seen more than once but under ten times. Compared with germline, one end of the junction differs, possibly owing to a read error. V gene TRBV14 combines with J gene TRBJ2-6, with D perhaps matching TRBD1 (5 bases). This CDR3 region has 16 residues. CDR1 is SGHDN and CDR2 is FVKESK in the germline V gene. The CDR3 reads CASSHNGPFGANALTF. The CDR3 nucleotides are TGTGCCAGCAGCCATAACGGACCCTTTGGGGCCAACGCCCTGACTTTC.

In its sample, this clonotype was seen a few times. A single base separates this from a much larger clone, so it may be a read error. The chain combines TRBV29-1 with TRBJ2-3, with 11 bases matching TRBD2. Germline CDR1 SQVTM, CDR2 ANQGSEA. The CDR3 runs to 13 residues. DNA of the CDR3: TGCAGCGTCCAGCCGACTAGCGGGGATACGCGGTATTTT. Protein product: CSVQPTSGDTRYF.

The gene calls are TRBV27 and TRBJ1-1; possibly TRBD1 for D (6 bases). The germline V gene encodes CDR1 MNHEY and CDR2 SMNVEV (reference sequence). V was shortened by 6 bases and J by 5 bases, with 16 bases between the two germline ends. The CDR3 runs 14 residues. The CDR3, as DNA: TGTGCCAGCAGCCCCACAGGGCTCCAGACTGAAGCTTTCTTT. It yields the protein CASSPTGLQTEAFF.

V is TRBV7-2 and J is TRBJ1-1; 8 nucleotides match TRBD1. The CDR3 runs 13 residues. V lost 1 base and J lost 8; bases outside the gene matches: 3. Germline-derived CDR1 and CDR2 are SGHTA and FQGNSA. The CDR3 nucleotides read TGTGCCAGCAGCTTAGTAGGACAGGGCGAAGCTTTCTTT. It specifies CASSLVGQGEAFF.

This clonotype was counted only a few times. The chain employs TRBV20-1 and TRBJ1-5; tentative D call: TRBD1 (6 bases). V lost 6 bases, J lost 1 base, and 13 bases lay in between. The CDR3 runs 14 residues. The germline CDR1 and CDR2 sequences are DFQATT and SNEGSKA (reference sequence). CDR3 sequence (DNA): TGCAGTGCAGAAACTAGGGGGAGCAATCAGCCCCAGCATTTT. This encodes CSAETRGSNQPQHF.

The chain carries TRBV6-2 or TRBV6-3 and TRBJ1-1, with 8 bases matching TRBD1. Trimming cost V 6 bases and J 1 base; bases outside gene matches: 4. The germline gives CDR1 MNHEY, CDR2 SVGEGT. The CDR3 is 14 amino acids. The CDR3 protein is CASRYRGRNTEAFF. CDR3 nucleotides: TGTGCCAGCAGATACAGGGGGAGGAACACTGAAGCTTTCTTT.

V usage is TRBV9 and J usage is TRBJ2-1; D possibly matches TRBD1 or TRBD2 (6 bases each). The V gene's germline CDR1 is SGDLS and CDR2 YYNGEE. This CDR3 comprises 14 residues. Trimming removed 0 bases at V and 6 bases at J, with 10 bases between. As DNA, the CDR3 is TGTGCCAGCAGCGTAGGAGGGGGGCGCAATGAGCAGTTCTTC. The encoded protein is CASSVGGGRNEQFF.

This clonotype came up once. The chain combines TRBV30 with TRBJ1-5, with no clear D. Germline lookup yields CDR1 GTSNPN and CDR2 SVGIG (reference sequence). This CDR3 spans 13 amino acids. Trimming took 1 base from V and 5 from J, leaving 9 bases between them. CDR3 residues: CAWSAGGDQPQHF. DNA for the CDR3: TGTGCCTGGAGTGCCGGTGGAGATCAGCCCCAGCATTTT.

The V and J genes are TRBV6-2 or TRBV6-3 and TRBJ2-1; weak D call: TRBD2 (6 bases). This CDR3 comprises 11 residues. Per germline, CDR1 MNHEY and CDR2 SVGEGT. V was shortened by 2 bases and J by 15 bases, with 11 bases between the two germline ends. The CDR3 DNA is TGTGCCAGCAGTTACGGAGGGGATTGGTTCTTC. This gives the protein CASSYGGDWFF.

The chain links TRBV6-1 to TRBJ2-5, with D hard to call. The J call is uncertain, as TRBJ2-7 better fits the DNA end. This CDR3 is 13 amino acids long. In germline, CDR1 is MNHNS, CDR2 SASEGT. In DNA form, the CDR3 reads TGTGCCAGCACTGCCGGTCTCTCCTACGAGCAGTACTTC. The encoded protein is CASTAGLSYEQYF.

For this clonotype: This could be a read error, since a much larger clone is one nucleotide away. CDR3 protein: CASSYSPAGGAAMQYF. The CDR3 DNA sequence: TGTGCCAGCAGTTACTCGCCAGCGGGAGGGGCGGCTATGCAGTATTTT. J is TRBJ2-3 and V is TRBV6-5; 10 bases map to TRBD2. J was trimmed by 11 bases and V by 0 bases; bases with no gene match: 11. CDR3 length: 16 residues. Germline CDR1 MNHEY, CDR2 SVGAGI.

This clonotype has a handful of counts. The chain joins TRBV7-9 to TRBJ1-2; D is unresolved. The V gene's germline CDR1 is SEHNR and CDR2 FQNEAQ (reference sequence). V was clipped by 0 bases and J by 6 bases, with 8 bases between them. The CDR3 has 13 amino acids. This chain's CDR3 is CASSLAGYNGYTF. Written as DNA, the CDR3 is TGTGCCAGCAGCTTAGCAGGGTATAATGGCTACACCTTC.

This clonotype was counted between two and nine times. The chain uses TRBV7-2 and TRBJ2-3; D could derive from TRBD1 or TRBD2 (6 bases each). CDR1 is SGHTA, CDR2 FQGNSA, per germline. The V gene lost 11 bases and the J gene lost 2 bases, with 14 bases spanning the gap. There are 13 residues in the CDR3. The CDR3 here is CAGGPAPTDTQYF. The DNA of the CDR3 is TGTGCCGGGGGGCCCGCCCCCACAGATACGCAGTATTTT.

The gene calls are TRBV6-2 or TRBV6-3 and TRBJ2-7, with D perhaps given as TRBD1 or TRBD2 (5 bases each). Trimming pared 6 bases from V and 7 bases from J, leaving 16 bases between. CDR1 and CDR2 from the germline V gene are MNHEY and SVGEGT. This CDR3 spans 13 amino acids. The CDR3 protein is CASSPGANNEQYF. The CDR3 DNA reads as TGTGCCAGCAGCCCCGGGGCTAACAATGAGCAGTACTTC.

The genes are TRBV6-2 or TRBV6-3 and TRBJ2-5; D may be TRBD2 (6 bases). This CDR3 has 19 amino acids. V lost 3 bases and J lost 5, with 28 bases in between. The V gene's germline CDR1 is MNHEY and CDR2 SVGEGT. The CDR3 is CASSYIRLRGELVWETQYF. The DNA of the CDR3 is TGTGCCAGCAGTTATATACGACTGCGGGGAGAATTAGTCTGGGAGACCCAGTACTTC.

The rearrangement uses TRBV29-1 and TRBJ2-7; 7 nucleotides agree with TRBD2. The CDR3 consists of 13 residues. Germline values: CDR1 SQVTM, CDR2 ANQGSEA. The junction had 4 bases not matched to a gene; V was cut back by 1 base and J by 4 bases. In nucleotides, the CDR3 is TGCAGCGTTGAAGTCCAGCGGGAATACGAGCAGTACTTC. Protein product: CSVEVQREYEQYF.

The V gene is TRBV4-3, the J gene TRBJ1-4; D is uncertain. The CDR3 consists of 14 residues. CDR1 and CDR2 (germline): LGHNA, YSLEER. V shed 0 bases and J shed 5 bases, with 7 bases lying between them. The CDR3 coding sequence is TGCGCCAGCAGCCAAGATTACCAAAATGAAAAACTGTTTTTT. This sequence encodes CASSQDYQNEKLFF.

V usage is TRBV10-3 and J usage is TRBJ1-2; D possibly corresponds to TRBD1 (6 bases). CDR1 and CDR2 from the germline V gene are ENHRY and SYGVKD. This CDR3 comprises 15 residues. Deletions cut 2 bases from V and 4 bases from J, with 14 bases between. The CDR3 DNA sequence: TGTGCCATCAGTGAGGCCTTAGGGGGTTCCTATGGCTACACCTTC. It translates to CAISEALGGSYGYTF.

The CDR3 reads CASRGQPYEQYF. In nucleotides, the CDR3 is TGTGCCAGCAGGGGACAGCCCTACGAGCAGTACTTC. The chain employs TRBV2 and TRBJ2-7; 7 positions agree with TRBD1. The V gene's germline CDR1 is SNHLY and CDR2 FYNNEI. The junction had 1 base not matched to a gene; V was cut back by 6 bases and J by 2 bases. The CDR3 runs to 12 residues.

V and J are TRBV27 and TRBJ2-1, with D perhaps given as TRBD1 or TRBD2 (5 bases each). The CDR3 is 15 residues long. Germline-derived CDR1 and CDR2 are MNHEY and SMNVEV (reference sequence). The germline V and J ends were trimmed by 4 bases and 1 base, with 11 bases remaining between them. The CDR3 loop reads CASSSGTVSYNEQFF. CDR3 sequence (DNA): TGTGCCAGCAGTTCGGGGACCGTATCCTACAATGAGCAGTTCTTC.

The V call is TRBV20-1, the J call TRBJ1-4; no reliable D call. V lost 3 bases and J 7 bases, leaving 6 bases between the germline ends. This CDR3 has 11 amino acids. Per germline, CDR1 DFQATT and CDR2 SNEGSKA (reference sequence). Written as DNA, the CDR3 is TGCAGTGCTAGTGAGATTGAAAAACTGTTTTTT. It is translated as CSASEIEKLFF.

This sequence joins TRBV18 and TRBJ1-2, with TRBD1 matching over 7 bases. The CDR3 totals 12 residues. V lost 3 bases and J lost 8; bases outside the gene matches: 3. Germline-derived CDR1 and CDR2 are KGHSH and LQKENI. Here the CDR3 reads CASSPADRGYTF. CDR3 bases: TGTGCCAGCTCACCCGCGGACAGGGGCTACACCTTC.

The J gene is TRBJ2-1, the V gene TRBV2; the D is unclear. Trimming left V 11 bases short and J 10 bases short, with 9 bases between. The germline V gene encodes CDR1 SNHLY and CDR2 FYNNEI. There are 9 residues in the CDR3. The CDR3 is CAGTREQFF. The CDR3 DNA is TGTGCCGGCACACGAGAGCAGTTCTTC.